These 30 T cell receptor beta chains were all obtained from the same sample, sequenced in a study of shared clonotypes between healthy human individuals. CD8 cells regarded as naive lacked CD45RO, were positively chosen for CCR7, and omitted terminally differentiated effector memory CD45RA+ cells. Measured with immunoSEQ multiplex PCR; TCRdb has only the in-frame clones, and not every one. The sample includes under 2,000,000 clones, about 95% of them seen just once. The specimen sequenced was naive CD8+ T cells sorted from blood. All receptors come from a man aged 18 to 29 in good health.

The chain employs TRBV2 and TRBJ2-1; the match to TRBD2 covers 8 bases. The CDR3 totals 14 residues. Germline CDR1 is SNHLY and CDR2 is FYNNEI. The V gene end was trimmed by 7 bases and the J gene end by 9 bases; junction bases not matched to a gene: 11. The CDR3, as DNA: TGTGCCAGCACGACGGGAGGGTCTTTGGGTGAGCAGTTCTTC. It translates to CASTTGGSLGEQFF.

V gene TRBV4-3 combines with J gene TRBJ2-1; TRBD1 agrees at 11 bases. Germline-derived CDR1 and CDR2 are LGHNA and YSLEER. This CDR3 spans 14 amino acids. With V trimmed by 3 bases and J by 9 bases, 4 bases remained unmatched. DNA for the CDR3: TGCGCCAGCAGCCACGGACAGGGGGCCATTGAGCAGTTCTTC. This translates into CASSHGQGAIEQFF.

In DNA form, the CDR3 reads TGTGCCAGCAGCGGCGACAGGGGATCGTCCTACGAGCAGTACTTC. It encodes CASSGDRGSSYEQYF. The genes are TRBV5-6 and TRBJ2-7, with TRBD1 identical over 8 bases. The CDR3 length is 15 residues. With 4 bases clipped from V and 1 base from J, the junction kept 7 bases outside the gene matches. Germline V CDR1 and CDR2: SGHDT, YYEEEE.

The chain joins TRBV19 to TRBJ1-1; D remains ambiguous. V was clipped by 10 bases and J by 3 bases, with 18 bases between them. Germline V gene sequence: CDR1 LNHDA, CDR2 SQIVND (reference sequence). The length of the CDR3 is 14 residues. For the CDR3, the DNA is TGTGCCACGTGGGTGGGCTCAGAGGACACTGAAGCTTTCTTT. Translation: CATWVGSEDTEAFF.

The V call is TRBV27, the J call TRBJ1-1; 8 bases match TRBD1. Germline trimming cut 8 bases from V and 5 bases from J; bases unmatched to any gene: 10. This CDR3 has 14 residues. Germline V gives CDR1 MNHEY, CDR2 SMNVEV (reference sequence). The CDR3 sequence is CASGLQGAITEAFF. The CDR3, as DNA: TGTGCCAGCGGTCTCCAGGGGGCTATAACTGAAGCTTTCTTT.

CDR3 loop: CASSLAEKDYEQYF. CDR3 bases: TGTGCCAGCAGCTTAGCGGAGAAGGACTACGAGCAGTACTTC. The chain combines TRBV7-9 with TRBJ2-7; D is ambiguous. The CDR3 loop spans 14 amino acids. Trimming took 0 bases from V and 3 from J, leaving 9 bases between them. CDR1 is SEHNR and CDR2 is FQNEAQ in the germline V gene (reference sequence).

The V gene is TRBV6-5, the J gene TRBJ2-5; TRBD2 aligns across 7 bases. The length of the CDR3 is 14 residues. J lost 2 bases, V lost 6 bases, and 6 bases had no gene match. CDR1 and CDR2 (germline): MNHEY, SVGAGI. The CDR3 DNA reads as TGTGCCAGCAGCCTCCTGGGGGGGCAAGAGACCCAGTACTTC. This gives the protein CASSLLGGQETQYF.

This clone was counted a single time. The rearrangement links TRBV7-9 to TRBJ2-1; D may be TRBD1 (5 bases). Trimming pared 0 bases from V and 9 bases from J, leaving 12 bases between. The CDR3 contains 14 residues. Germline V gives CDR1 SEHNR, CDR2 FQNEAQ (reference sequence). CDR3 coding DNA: TGTGCCAGCAGCTTAGCAGTGGGGCCGGGTGAGCAGTTCTTC. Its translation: CASSLAVGPGEQFF. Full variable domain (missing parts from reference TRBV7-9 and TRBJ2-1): DTGVSQNPRHKITKRGQNVTFRCDPISEHNRLYWYRQTLGQGPEFLTYFQNEAQLEKSRLLSDRFSAERPKGSFSTLEIQRTEQGDSAMYLCASSLAVGPGEQFFGPGTRLTVL.

CDR3 sequence: CASSPSGGGLGDTQYF. The CDR3, as DNA: TGTGCCAGCAGCCCTTCGGGCGGGGGGCTAGGGGATACGCAGTATTTT. The genes are TRBV5-4 and TRBJ2-3; 8 bases map to TRBD2. The CDR3 covers 16 residues. The V gene's germline CDR1 is SGHNT and CDR2 YYREEE (reference sequence). V lost 4 bases to trimming and J lost 6 bases; unmatched junction nucleotides: 13.

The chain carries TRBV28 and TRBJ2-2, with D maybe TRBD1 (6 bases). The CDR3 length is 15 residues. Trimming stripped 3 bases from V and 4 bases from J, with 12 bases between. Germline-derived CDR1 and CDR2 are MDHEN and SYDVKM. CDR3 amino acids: CASSFTTGPTGELFF. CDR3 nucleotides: TGTGCCAGCAGTTTCACCACAGGGCCCACCGGGGAGCTGTTTTTT. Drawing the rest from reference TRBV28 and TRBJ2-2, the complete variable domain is DVKVTQSSRYLVKRTGEKVFLECVQDMDHENMFWYRQDPGLGLRLIYFSYDVKMKEKGDIPEGYSVSREKKERFSLILESASTNQTSMYLCASSFTTGPTGELFFGEGSRLTVL.

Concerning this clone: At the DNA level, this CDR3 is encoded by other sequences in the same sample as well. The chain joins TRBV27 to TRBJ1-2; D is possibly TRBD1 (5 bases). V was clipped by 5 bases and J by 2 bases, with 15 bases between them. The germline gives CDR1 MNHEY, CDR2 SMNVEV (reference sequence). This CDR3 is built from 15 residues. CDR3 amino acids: CASSLLGTENYGYTF. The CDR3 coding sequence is TGTGCCAGCAGTCTACTCGGGACGGAGAACTATGGCTACACCTTC.

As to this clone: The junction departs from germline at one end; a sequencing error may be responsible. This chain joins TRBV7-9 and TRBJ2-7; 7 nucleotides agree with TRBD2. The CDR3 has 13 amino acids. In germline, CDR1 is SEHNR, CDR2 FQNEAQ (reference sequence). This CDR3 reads CASSLADTHEQYF. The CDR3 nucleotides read TGTGCCAGCAGCCTAGCGGACACCCACGAGCAGTACTTC. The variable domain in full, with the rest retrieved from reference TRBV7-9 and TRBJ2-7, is DTGVSQNPRHKITKRGQNVTFRCDPISEHNRLYWYRQTLGQGPEFLTYFQNEAQLEKSRLLSDRFSAERPKGSFSTLEIQRTEQGDSAMYLCASSLADTHEQYFGPGTRLTVT.

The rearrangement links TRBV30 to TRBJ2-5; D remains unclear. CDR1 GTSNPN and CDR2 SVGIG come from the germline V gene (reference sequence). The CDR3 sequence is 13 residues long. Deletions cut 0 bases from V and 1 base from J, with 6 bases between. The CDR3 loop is CAWSVLTQETQYF. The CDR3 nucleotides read TGTGCCTGGAGTGTGCTAACCCAAGAGACCCAGTACTTC.

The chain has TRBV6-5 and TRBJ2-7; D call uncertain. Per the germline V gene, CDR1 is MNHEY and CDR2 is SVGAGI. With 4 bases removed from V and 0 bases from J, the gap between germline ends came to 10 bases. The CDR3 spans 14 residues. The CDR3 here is CASSFEMSSYEQYF. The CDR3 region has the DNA TGTGCCAGCAGTTTCGAGATGAGCTCCTACGAGCAGTACTTC.

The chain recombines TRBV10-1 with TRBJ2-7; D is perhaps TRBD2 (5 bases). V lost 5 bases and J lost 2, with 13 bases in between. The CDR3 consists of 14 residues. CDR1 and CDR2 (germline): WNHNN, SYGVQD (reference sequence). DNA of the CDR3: TGCGCCAGCAGTTACACCGGGGTCCCCTACGAGCAGTACTTC. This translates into CASSYTGVPYEQYF.

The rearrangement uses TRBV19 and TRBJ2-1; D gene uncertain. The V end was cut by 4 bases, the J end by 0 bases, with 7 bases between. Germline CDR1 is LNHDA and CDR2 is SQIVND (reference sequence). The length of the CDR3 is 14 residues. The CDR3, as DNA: TGTGCCAGTAGTAATTCGGGCTCCTACAATGAGCAGTTCTTC. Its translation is CASSNSGSYNEQFF.

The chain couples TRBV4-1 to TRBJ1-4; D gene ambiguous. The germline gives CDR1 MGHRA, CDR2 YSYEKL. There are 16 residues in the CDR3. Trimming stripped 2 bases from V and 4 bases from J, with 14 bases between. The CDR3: CASSQISDGRNEKLFF. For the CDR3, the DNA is TGCGCCAGCAGCCAAATCTCCGACGGACGTAATGAAAAACTGTTTTTT.

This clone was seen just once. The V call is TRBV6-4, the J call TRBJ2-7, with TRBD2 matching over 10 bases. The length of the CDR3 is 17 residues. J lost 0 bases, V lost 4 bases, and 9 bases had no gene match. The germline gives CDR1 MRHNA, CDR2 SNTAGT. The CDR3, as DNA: TGTGCCAGCAGTGCCAGACCGGGACTAGCGTACTCCTACGAGCAGTACTTC. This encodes CASSARPGLAYSYEQYF.

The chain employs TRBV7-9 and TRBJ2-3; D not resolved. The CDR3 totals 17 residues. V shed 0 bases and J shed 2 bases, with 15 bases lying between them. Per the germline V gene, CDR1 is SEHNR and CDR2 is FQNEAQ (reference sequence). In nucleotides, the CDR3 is TGTGCCAGCAGCTTAGCTGTAAGGCGTATAACCACAGATACGCAGTATTTT. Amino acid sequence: CASSLAVRRITTDTQYF.

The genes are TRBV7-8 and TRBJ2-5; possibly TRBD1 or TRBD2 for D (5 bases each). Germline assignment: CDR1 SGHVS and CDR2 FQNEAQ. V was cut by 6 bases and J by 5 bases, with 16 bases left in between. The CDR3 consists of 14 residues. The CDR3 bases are TGTGCCAGCAGTATTCAAGGGGACCCTGAGACCCAGTACTTC. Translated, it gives CASSIQGDPETQYF.

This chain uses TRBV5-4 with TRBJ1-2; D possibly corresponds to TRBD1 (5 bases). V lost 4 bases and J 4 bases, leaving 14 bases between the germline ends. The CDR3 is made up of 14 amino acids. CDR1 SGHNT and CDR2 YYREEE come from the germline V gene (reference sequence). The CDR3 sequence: CASSTGTPSYGYTF. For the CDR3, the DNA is TGTGCCAGCAGCACCGGGACCCCCAGCTATGGCTACACCTTC.

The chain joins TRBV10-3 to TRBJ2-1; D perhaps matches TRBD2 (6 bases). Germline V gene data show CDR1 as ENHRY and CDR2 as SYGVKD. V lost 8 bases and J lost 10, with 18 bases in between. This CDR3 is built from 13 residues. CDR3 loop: CAIFRDGEEEQFF. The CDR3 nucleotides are TGTGCCATCTTCCGCGATGGGGAGGAAGAGCAGTTCTTC.

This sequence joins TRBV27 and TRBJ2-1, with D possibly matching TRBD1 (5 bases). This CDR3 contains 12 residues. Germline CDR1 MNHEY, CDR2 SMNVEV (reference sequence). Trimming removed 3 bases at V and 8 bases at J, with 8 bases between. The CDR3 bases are TGTGCCAGCAGTTTTCAGGGTGATGAGCAGTTCTTC. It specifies CASSFQGDEQFF.

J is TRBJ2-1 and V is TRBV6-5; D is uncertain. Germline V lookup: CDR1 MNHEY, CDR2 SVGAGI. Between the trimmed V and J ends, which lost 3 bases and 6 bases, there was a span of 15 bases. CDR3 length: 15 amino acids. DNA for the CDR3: TGTGCCAGCAGTTATCTCACTCCGAAGGGCAATGAGCAGTTCTTC. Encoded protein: CASSYLTPKGNEQFF.

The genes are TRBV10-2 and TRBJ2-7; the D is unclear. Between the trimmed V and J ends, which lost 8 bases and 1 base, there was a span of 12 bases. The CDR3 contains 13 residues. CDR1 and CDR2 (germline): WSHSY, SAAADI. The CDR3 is CASLSGASYEQYF. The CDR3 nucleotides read TGCGCCAGCCTATCCGGCGCTTCCTACGAGCAGTACTTC.

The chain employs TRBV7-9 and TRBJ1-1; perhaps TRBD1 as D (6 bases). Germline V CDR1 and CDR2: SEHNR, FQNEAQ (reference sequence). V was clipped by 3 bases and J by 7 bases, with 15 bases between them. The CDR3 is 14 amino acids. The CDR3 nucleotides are TGTGCCAGCAGCTTGTTGGGACAAAAACATGAAGCTTTCTTT. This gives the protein CASSLLGQKHEAFF.

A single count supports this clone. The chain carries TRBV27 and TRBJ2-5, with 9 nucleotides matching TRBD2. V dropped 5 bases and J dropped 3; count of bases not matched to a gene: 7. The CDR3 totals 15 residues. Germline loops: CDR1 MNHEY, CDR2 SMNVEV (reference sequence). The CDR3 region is CASSTTSGLEETQYF. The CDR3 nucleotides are TGTGCCAGCAGTACAACTAGCGGGTTGGAAGAGACCCAGTACTTC.

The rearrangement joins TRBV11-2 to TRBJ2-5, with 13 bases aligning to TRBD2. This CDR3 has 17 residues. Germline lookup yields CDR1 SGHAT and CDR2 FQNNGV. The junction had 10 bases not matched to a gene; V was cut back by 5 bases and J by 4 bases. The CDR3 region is CASSQGLAGSWGETQYF. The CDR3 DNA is TGTGCCAGCAGCCAGGGACTAGCGGGGTCTTGGGGAGAGACCCAGTACTTC.

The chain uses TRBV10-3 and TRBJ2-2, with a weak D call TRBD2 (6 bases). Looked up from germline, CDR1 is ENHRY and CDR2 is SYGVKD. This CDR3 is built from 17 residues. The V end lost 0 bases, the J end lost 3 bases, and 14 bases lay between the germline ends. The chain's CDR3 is CAISESRADYDTGELFF. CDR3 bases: TGTGCCATCAGTGAGTCGAGAGCGGACTATGACACCGGGGAGCTGTTTTTT.

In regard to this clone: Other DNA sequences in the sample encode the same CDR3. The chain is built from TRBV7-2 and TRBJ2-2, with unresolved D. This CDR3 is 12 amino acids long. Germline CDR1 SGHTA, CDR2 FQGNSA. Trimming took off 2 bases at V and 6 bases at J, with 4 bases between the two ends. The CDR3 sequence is CASSLIPGELFF. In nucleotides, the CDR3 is TGTGCCAGCAGCTTAATCCCCGGGGAGCTGTTTTTT.